This paragraph covers one TCR beta chain sequence. This sample is part of a study of PD-1 blockade in classical Hodgkin lymphoma. Some clones are missing from TCRdb's copy, which holds only in-frame ones; the method was immunoSEQ multiplex PCR. The sample holds about 98,000 clones; 80% to 95% are singletons and the top ten take over 2.5%. Each patient experienced a relapse that followed autologous stem cell transplantation, and brentuximab vedotin exposure varied. Sequenced here: peripheral blood mononuclear cells (PBMCs), sampled at baseline. The TCR comes from a human donor with classical Hodgkin lymphoma.

Here the CDR3 DNA reads TGTGCCAGCGGTTCGTATAGGTACGAGCAGTACTTC. Its protein is CASGSYRYEQYF. The chain links TRBV2 to TRBJ2-7; D call uncertain. The CDR3 length is 12 residues. The germline V gene encodes CDR1 SNHLY and CDR2 FYNNEI. V gave up 8 bases and J gave up 4 bases, with 12 bases separating them.